This T cell receptor (beta chain) appears in the sequencing data of a study of blood T cell repertoires in COVID-19 (dated by TCRdb to the early 2020s). Notes on the research overall: Samples from collaborators originated in the United States, Italy and Spain and spanned both the acute and convalescent phases of COVID-19. The material from the prospective study consisted of cDNA or gDNA derived from T cells, B-cell-depleted T cells, or PBMCs. Deeply sampled blood TCRbeta repertoires from subjects exposed to, actively infected with, or recovered from COVID-19 were included in the dataset. The repertoires were released in a freely available public database meant as a resource for research on the immune response to SARS-CoV-2. Samples were obtained from the ongoing ImmuneRACE study (first 160 participants) and from 1,254 subjects provided by 6 global collaborators. The sample metadata nearly always contained a de-identified subject ID, COVID-19 status, age in years and sex. Where available, HLA class I and class II types were taken from metadata supplied by the sample provider and were not determined by assay-based typing. What the study reported, not specific to this receptor: Clinical and demographic metadata were provided uncurated, with the amount varying by source and participant.

From a lookup of the germline V gene (reference sequence), CDR1 and CDR2 are LGHDT and YNNKEL. Including the terminal cysteine and phenylalanine, the CDR3 comprises 17 residues. Left in the record is the CDR3 DNA by itself, 51 bases read in frame from the first base. Ends trimmed: V by 4 bases, J by 6 bases; bases unmatched to a gene: 13. Remarks on this clone: The antigen this receptor binds is unknown. Base-call qualities are not available, and no considerably larger clone is one nucleotide away.

Whole blood was collected in K2EDTA tubes by collaborating institutions according to the institutions' own protocols. For TCRbeta analysis, collaborators shipped samples in one of three forms: frozen whole blood, isolated PBMCs, or DNA extracted from either of those sample types. TCRbeta CDR3 regions were amplified from genomic DNA by means of the immunoSEQ Assay, a bias-controlled multiplex PCR. As for the original processing: Within the assay, amplification of reference gene primers was used to estimate how many nucleated cells each sample contained. To quantify the absolute abundance of each unique TCRbeta CDR3 rearrangement, sequence reads were collapsed and filtered. For each sample, productive Simpson clonality was calculated as the square root of Simpson's diversity index across productive rearrangements. Held by TCRdb, this immuneACCESS table contains in-frame sequences only and omits some clones. Under half of the omission traces to an unresolved V gene where checked; the cause of the rest is unknown. V, J and clone size are those of that table, while D and trimming were read from the DNA. This sample is represented by over 65,000 clones; under 95% of them were singletons. About 9.8% of the sample belongs to the ten largest clones.

Sample: peripheral blood. This TCR derives from a human donor in a cohort sampled during active COVID-19. Here the chain combines TRBV3-1 (or the pseudogene TRBV3-2) and TRBJ2-3, and 10 junction bases match TRBD1. The CDR3 protein: CASSLGGATGGIDTQYF. The DNA sequence is given as TGTGCCAGCAGCCTTGGGGGGGCGACAGGGGGCATTGATACGCAGTATTTT.